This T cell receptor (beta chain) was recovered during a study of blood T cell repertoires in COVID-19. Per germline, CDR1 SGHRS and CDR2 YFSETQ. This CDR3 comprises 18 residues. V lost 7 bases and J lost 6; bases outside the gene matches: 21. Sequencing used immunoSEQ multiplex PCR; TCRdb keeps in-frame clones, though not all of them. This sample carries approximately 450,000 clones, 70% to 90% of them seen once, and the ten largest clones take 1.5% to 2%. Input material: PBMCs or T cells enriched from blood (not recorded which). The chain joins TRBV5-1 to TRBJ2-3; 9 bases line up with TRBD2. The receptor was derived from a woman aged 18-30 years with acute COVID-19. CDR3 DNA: TGCGCCAGCGCACCCTCGGAGGTAGCGGGGGAGTTGGGGGATACGCAGTATTTT. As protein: CASAPSEVAGELGDTQYF. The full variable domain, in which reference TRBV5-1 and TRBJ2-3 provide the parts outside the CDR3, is KAGVTQTPRYLIKTRGQQVTLSCSPISGHRSVSWYQQTPGQGLQFLFEYFSETQRNKGNFPGRFSGRQFSNSRSEMNVSTLELGDSALYLCASAPSEVAGELGDTQYFGPGTRLTVL.